Presented here are 10 T cell receptor beta chains from one specimen sequenced in a study of persistence of HIV-infected CD4 T cells. The stimulus was lysate of CMV-infected fibroblasts, around 10 ug/mL. Sorting selected CD4+ T cells upregulating both CD40 ligand and CD69. This was the immunoSEQ version 4 assay in survey mode. Some clones are missing from TCRdb's copy, which holds only in-frame ones; the method was immunoSEQ multiplex PCR. The sample carries fewer than 6,500 clones, less than 70% recorded once. Their recognized antigens are unknown. Specimen: CD4+ T cells sorted from PBMCs after approximately 19-hour stimulation, collected from a patient who received antiretroviral therapy. The receptors stem from an adult man with HIV who was CMV-seropositive.

CDR3 in amino acids: CASSQTITTEAFF. CDR3 DNA sequence: TGCGCCAGCAGTCAAACTATAACCACTGAAGCTTTCTTT. The genes are TRBV4-3 and TRBJ1-1; D is unresolved. Trimming shortened V by 6 bases and J by 4 bases, and 12 bases separated the two germline ends. Germline V CDR1 and CDR2: LGHNA, YSLEER. The CDR3 covers 13 residues.

This sequence joins TRBV7-9 and TRBJ1-1, with no clear D. The V gene's germline CDR1 is SEHNR and CDR2 FQNEAQ (reference sequence). Trimming took 3 bases from V and 7 from J, leaving 9 bases between them. The CDR3 contains 12 residues. The CDR3 DNA reads as TGTGCCAGCAGCTTCGAATTTATTGAAGCTTTCTTT. It is translated as CASSFEFIEAFF.

The V and J genes are TRBV18 and TRBJ2-5, with TRBD2 identical over 12 bases. Trimming took 2 bases from V and 5 from J; bases not matched to a gene: 9. The CDR3 contains 17 residues. Germline CDR1 reads KGHSH; CDR2 reads LQKENI. The CDR3 DNA reads as TGTGCCAGCTCACCATGGTCTAGCGGGGGGGCCGAGGAGACCCAGTACTTC. It is translated as CASSPWSSGGAEETQYF.

The DNA for the CDR3 is TGTGCCAGCAGCCAGGGGGACAGGGGCTGGAATGAGCAGTTCTTC. Its protein is CASSQGDRGWNEQFF. This chain links TRBV3-1 (or the pseudogene TRBV3-2) with TRBJ2-1; the match to TRBD1 covers 10 bases. This CDR3 contains 15 residues. V gave up 3 bases and J gave up 7 bases; unmatched junction bases: 6. Germline CDR1 and CDR2: LGHDT and YNNKEL (reference sequence).

The gene calls are TRBV30 and TRBJ1-2; the D gene is possibly TRBD1 (6 bases). Trimming pared 3 bases from V and 3 bases from J, leaving 14 bases between. The CDR3 sequence is 14 residues long. Germline lookup yields CDR1 GTSNPN and CDR2 SVGIG (reference sequence). CDR3 bases: TGTGCCTGGAGACCTCCAGGGGTCTACTATGGCTACACCTTC. Its translation is CAWRPPGVYYGYTF.

The chain employs TRBV27 and TRBJ2-7; D is undetermined. Trimming pared 4 bases from V and 0 bases from J, leaving 10 bases between. The CDR3 loop spans 14 amino acids. The germline V gene encodes CDR1 MNHEY and CDR2 SMNVEV (reference sequence). The CDR3 DNA follows: TGTGCCAGCAGTTCATCAAGAAACTCCTACGAGCAGTACTTC. Amino acids: CASSSSRNSYEQYF.

This CDR3 is CASRGLLPSYEQYF. DNA for the CDR3: TGCGCCAGCAGGGGCCTACTACCTTCCTACGAGCAGTACTTC. The chain uses TRBV5-1 and TRBJ2-7; D gene uncertain. The germline V and J ends were trimmed by 5 bases and 1 base, with 13 bases remaining between them. The CDR3 runs 14 residues. Germline lookup yields CDR1 SGHRS and CDR2 YFSETQ.

This chain links TRBV7-2 with TRBJ1-3; 8 bases map to TRBD1. The CDR3 covers 16 residues. Germline CDR1 SGHTA, CDR2 FQGNSA. Germline trimming cut 5 bases from V and 1 base from J; bases unmatched to any gene: 7. For the CDR3, the DNA is TGTGCCAGCAGCCCCCCCGGGACAGGTTCTGGAAACACCATATATTTT. Translation gives CASSPPGTGSGNTIYF.

This clone was observed a single time. J is TRBJ2-1 and V is TRBV9; D not resolved. CDR3 length equals 14 residues. Trimming took 3 bases from V and 3 from J, leaving 10 bases between them. Germline-derived CDR1 and CDR2 are SGDLS and YYNGEE. The CDR3 DNA reads TGTGCCAGCAGCGCGGACCCCTACTACAATGAGCAGTTCTTC. Translating gives CASSADPYYNEQFF.

Regarding this clone: A read error may produce the germline difference seen at one junction end. V and J are TRBV6-5 and TRBJ2-1; TRBD2 aligns across 9 bases. The CDR3 length is 14 residues. Germline CDR1 and CDR2: MNHEY and SVGAGI. The CDR3 sequence: CASMRAGGSNEQFF. As DNA, the CDR3 is TGTGCAAGCATGAGAGCGGGGGGAAGCAATGAGCAGTTCTTC.